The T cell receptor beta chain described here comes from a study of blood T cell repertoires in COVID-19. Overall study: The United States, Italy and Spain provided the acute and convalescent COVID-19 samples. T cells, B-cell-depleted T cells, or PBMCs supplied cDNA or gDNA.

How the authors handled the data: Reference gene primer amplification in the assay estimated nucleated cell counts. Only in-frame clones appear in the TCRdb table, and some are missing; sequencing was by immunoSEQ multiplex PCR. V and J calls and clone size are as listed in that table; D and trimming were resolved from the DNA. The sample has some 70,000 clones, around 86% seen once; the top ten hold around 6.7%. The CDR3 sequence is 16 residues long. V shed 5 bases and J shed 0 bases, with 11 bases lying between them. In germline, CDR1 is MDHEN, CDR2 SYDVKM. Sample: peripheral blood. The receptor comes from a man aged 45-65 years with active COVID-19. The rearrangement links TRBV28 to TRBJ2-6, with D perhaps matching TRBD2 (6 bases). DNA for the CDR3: TGTGCCAGCAGTCCTGGGGGGACCTCTGGGGCCAACGTCCTGACTTTC. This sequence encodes CASSPGGTSGANVLTF.